This TCR beta chain was recovered during a study of blood T cell repertoires in COVID-19. For the study at large: The cDNA or gDNA used as material had been derived from T cells, B-cell-depleted T cells, or PBMCs.

The data were produced by immunoSEQ multiplex PCR, yet TCRdb's version contains in-frame clones alone and is incomplete. The table has around 55,000 clones, about nine tenths seen once. Germline CDR1 is PRHDT and CDR2 is FYEKMQ (reference sequence). The CDR3 spans 16 residues. J was trimmed by 3 bases and V by 3 bases; bases with no gene match: 7. The chain links TRBV13 to TRBJ2-3; 9 nucleotides agree with TRBD1. The clonotype originates from a man aged 55 to 70 with active COVID-19. Sequenced material: peripheral blood. As DNA, the CDR3 is TGTGCCAGCAGCTTTACCGGGACAGGGATGACAGATACGCAGTATTTT. Translation: CASSFTGTGMTDTQYF. The variable domain in full, with the rest retrieved from reference TRBV13 and TRBJ2-3, is AAGVIQSPRHLIKEKRETATLKCYPIPRHDTVYWYQQGPGQDPQFLISFYEKMQSDKGSIPDRFSAQQFSDYHSELNMSSLELGDSALYFCASSFTGTGMTDTQYFGPGTRLTVL.